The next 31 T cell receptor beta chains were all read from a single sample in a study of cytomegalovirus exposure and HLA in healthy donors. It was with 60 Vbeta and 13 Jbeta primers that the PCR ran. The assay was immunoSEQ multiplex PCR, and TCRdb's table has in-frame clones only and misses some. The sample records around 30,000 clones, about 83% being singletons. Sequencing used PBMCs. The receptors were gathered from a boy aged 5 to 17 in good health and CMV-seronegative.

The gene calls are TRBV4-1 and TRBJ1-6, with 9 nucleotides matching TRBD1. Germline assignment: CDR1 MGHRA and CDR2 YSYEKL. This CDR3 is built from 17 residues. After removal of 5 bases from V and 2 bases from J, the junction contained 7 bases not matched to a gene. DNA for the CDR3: TGCGCCAGCAGCGCTCGGACAGGGGCTGCCTATAATTCACCCCTCCACTTT. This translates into CASSARTGAAYNSPLHF.

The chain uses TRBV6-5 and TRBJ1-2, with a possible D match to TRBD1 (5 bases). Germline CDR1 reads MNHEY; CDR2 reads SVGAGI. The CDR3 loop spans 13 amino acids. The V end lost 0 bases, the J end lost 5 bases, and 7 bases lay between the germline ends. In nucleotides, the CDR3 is TGTGCCAGCAGTTACTCGGAGGGGTATGGCTACACCTTC. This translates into CASSYSEGYGYTF.

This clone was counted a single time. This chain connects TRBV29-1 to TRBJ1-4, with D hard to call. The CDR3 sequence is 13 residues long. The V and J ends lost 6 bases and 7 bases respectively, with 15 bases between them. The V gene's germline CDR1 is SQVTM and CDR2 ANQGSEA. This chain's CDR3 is CSVRAVGSEKLFF. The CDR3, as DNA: TGCAGCGTGAGGGCCGTGGGGTCTGAAAAACTGTTTTTT.

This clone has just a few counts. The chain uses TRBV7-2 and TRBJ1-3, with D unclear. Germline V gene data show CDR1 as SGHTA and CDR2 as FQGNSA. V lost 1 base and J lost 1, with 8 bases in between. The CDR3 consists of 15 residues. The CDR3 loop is CASSLGRVSGNTIYF. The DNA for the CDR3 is TGTGCCAGCAGCTTAGGCCGGGTATCTGGAAACACCATATATTTT.

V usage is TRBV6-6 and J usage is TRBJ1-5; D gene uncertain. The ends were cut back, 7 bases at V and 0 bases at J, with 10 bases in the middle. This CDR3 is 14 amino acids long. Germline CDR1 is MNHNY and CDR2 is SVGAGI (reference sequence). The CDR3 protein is CASKNGYSNQPQHF. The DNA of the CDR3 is TGTGCCAGCAAGAACGGTTATAGCAATCAGCCCCAGCATTTT.

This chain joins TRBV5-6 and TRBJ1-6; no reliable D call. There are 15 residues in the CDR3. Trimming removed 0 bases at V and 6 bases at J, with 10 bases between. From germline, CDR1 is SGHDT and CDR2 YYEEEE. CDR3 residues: CASSLGVDSNSPLHF. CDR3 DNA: TGTGCCAGCAGCTTGGGGGTTGACTCTAATTCACCCCTCCACTTT.

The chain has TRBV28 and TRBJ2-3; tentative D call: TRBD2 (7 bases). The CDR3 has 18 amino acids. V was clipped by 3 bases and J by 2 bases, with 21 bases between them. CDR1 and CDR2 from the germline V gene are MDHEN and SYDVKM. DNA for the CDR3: TGTGCCAGCAGTTTCCCAACGGTTTGGGGGGGCACCACAGATACGCAGTATTTT. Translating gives CASSFPTVWGGTTDTQYF.

Here the CDR3 reads CASSLGRGVIGDIQYF. CDR3 nucleotide sequence: TGTGCCAGCAGCCTCGGCCGGGGGGTTATCGGGGACATTCAGTACTTC. This chain connects TRBV9 to TRBJ2-4; 7 bases align to TRBD2. V lost 4 bases and J lost 8; bases outside the gene matches: 15. The germline gives CDR1 SGDLS, CDR2 YYNGEE. This CDR3 contains 16 residues.

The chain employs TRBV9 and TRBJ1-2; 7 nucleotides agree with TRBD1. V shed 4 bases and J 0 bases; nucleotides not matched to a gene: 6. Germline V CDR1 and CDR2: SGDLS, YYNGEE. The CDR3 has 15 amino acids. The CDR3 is CASSPRTGSNYGYTF. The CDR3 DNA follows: TGTGCCAGCAGCCCCCGGACAGGTTCTAACTATGGCTACACCTTC.

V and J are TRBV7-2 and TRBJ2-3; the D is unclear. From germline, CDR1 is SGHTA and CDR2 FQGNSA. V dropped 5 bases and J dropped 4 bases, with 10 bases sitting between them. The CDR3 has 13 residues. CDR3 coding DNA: TGTGCCAGCAGCCCCATAGCCTCAGATACGCAGTATTTT. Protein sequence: CASSPIASDTQYF.

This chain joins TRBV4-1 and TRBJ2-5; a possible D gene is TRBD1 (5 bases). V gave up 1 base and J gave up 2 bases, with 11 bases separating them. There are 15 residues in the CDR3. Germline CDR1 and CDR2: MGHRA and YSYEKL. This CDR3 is CASSQVSRQQETQYF. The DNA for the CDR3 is TGCGCCAGCAGCCAAGTTTCGCGACAGCAAGAGACCCAGTACTTC.

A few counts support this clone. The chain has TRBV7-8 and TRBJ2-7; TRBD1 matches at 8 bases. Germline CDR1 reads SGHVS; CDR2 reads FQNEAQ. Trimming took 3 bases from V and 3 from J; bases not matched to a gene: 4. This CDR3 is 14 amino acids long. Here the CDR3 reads CASSFRQGNYEQYF. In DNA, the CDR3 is TGTGCCAGCAGCTTCAGACAGGGGAACTACGAGCAGTACTTC.

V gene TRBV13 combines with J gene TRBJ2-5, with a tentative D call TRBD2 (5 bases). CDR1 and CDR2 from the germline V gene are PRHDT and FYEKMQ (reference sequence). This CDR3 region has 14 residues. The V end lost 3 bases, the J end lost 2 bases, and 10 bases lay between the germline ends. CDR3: CASSFWELQETQYF. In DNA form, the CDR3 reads TGTGCCAGCAGCTTTTGGGAGTTGCAAGAGACCCAGTACTTC. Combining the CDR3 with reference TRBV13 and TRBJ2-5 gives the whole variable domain AAGVIQSPRHLIKEKRETATLKCYPIPRHDTVYWYQQGPGQDPQFLISFYEKMQSDKGSIPDRFSAQQFSDYHSELNMSSLELGDSALYFCASSFWELQETQYFGPGTRLLVL.

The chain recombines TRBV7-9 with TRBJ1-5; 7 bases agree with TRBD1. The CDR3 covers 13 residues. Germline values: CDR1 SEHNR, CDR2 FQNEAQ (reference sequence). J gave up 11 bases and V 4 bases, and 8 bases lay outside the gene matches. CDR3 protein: CASSSGDSSSQHF. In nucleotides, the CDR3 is TGTGCCAGCAGCTCGGGGGACAGCTCATCCCAGCATTTT.

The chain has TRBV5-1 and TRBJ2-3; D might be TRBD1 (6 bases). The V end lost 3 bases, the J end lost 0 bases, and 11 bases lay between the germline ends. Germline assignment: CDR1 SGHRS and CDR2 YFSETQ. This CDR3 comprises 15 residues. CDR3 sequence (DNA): TGCGCCAGCAGCTCCAGGGGCTCTAGCACAGATACGCAGTATTTT. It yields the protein CASSSRGSSTDTQYF.

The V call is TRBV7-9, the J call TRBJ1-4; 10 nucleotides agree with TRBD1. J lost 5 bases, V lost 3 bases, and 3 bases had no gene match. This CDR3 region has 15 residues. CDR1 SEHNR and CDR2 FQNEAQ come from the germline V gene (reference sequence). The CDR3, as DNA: TGTGCCAGCAGCTTGACAGGGGGCCAGAATGAAAAACTGTTTTTT. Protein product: CASSLTGGQNEKLFF.

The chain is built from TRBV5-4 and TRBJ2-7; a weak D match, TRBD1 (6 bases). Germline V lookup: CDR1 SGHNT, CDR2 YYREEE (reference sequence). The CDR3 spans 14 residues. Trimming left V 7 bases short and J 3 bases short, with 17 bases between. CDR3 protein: CASSHPGTHYEQYF. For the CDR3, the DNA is TGTGCCAGCTCCCACCCCGGGACACACTACGAGCAGTACTTC.

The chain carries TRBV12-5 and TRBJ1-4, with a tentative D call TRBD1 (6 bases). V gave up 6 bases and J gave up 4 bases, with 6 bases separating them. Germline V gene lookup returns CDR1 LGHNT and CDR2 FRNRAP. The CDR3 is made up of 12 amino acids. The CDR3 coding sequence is TGTGCTAGTGGGACAGGTAATGAAAAACTGTTTTTT. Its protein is CASGTGNEKLFF. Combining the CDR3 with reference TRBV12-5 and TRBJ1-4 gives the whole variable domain DARVTQTPRHKVTEMGQEVTMRCQPILGHNTVFWYRQTMMQGLELLAYFRNRAPLDDSGMPKDRFSAEMPDATLATLKIQPSEPRDSAVYFCASGTGNEKLFFGSGTQLSVL.

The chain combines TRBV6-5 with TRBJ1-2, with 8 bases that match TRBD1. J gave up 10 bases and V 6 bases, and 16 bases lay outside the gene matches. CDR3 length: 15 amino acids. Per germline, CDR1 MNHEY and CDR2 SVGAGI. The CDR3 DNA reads TGTGCCAGCAGCCAGATCACCGGGACAGGAGTAACCTACACCTTC. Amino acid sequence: CASSQITGTGVTYTF.

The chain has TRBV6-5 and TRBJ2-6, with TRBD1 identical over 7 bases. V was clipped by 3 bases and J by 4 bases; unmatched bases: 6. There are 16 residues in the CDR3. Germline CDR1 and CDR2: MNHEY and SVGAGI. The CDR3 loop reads CASSYEQGTGANVLTF. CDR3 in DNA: TGTGCCAGCAGTTATGAACAGGGGACCGGGGCCAACGTCCTGACTTTC.

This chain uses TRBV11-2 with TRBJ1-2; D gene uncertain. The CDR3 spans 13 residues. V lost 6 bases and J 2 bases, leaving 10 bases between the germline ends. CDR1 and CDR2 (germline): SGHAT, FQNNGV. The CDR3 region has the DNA TGTGCCAGCAGTCCAGACACAAACTATGGCTACACCTTC. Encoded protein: CASSPDTNYGYTF.

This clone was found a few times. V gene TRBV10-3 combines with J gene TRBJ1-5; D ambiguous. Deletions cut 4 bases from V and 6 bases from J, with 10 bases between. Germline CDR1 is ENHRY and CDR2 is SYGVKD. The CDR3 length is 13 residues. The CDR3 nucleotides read TGTGCCATCAGTGTCGAGGGTGGTCAGCCCCAGCATTTT. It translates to CAISVEGGQPQHF.

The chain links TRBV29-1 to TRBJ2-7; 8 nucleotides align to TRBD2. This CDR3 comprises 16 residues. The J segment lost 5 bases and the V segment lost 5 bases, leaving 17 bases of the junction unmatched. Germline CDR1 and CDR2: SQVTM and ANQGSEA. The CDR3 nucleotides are TGCAGCGTTACCATTGTAGCGGGGTTGGTTGGGCACGAGCAGTACTTC. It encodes CSVTIVAGLVGHEQYF.

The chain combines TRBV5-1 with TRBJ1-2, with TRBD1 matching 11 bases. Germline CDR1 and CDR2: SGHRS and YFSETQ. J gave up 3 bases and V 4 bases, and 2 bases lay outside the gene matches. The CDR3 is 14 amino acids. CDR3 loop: CASSGTGGDYGYTF. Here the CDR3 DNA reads TGCGCCAGCAGCGGGACAGGGGGGGACTATGGCTACACCTTC.

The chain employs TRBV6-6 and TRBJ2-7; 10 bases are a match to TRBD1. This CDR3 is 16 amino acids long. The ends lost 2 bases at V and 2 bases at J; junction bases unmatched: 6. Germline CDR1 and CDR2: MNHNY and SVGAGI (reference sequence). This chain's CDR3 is CASSYLRTGGPYEQYF. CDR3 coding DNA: TGTGCCAGCAGTTACCTCCGGACAGGGGGTCCCTACGAGCAGTACTTC.

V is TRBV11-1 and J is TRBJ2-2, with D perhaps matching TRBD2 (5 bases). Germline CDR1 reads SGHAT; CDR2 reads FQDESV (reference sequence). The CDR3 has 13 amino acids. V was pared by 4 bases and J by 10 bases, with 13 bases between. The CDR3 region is CASSYGLVEELFF. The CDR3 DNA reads TGTGCCAGCAGCTACGGACTCGTGGAGGAGCTGTTTTTT.

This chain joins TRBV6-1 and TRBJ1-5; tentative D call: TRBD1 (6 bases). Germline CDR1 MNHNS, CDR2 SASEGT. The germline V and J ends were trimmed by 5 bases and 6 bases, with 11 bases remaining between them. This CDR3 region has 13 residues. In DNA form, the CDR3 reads TGTGCCAGCAGTTCAGGGGATGGTCAGCCCCAGCATTTT. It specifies CASSSGDGQPQHF.

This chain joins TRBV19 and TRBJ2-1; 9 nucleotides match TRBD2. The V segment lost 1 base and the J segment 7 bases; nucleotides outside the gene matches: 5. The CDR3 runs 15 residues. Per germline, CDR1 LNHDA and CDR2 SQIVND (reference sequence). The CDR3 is CASSIGGGAPNEQFF. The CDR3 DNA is TGTGCCAGTAGTATAGGCGGGGGGGCCCCGAATGAGCAGTTCTTC.

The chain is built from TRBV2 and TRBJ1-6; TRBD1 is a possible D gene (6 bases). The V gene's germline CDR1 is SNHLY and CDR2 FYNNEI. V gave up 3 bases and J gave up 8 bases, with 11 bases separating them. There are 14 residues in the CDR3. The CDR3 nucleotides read TGTGCCAGCAGTGAGGTCAGGGGACATTCACCCCTCCACTTT. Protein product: CASSEVRGHSPLHF. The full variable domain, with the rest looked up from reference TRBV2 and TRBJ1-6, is EPEVTQTPSHQVTQMGQEVILRCVPISNHLYFYWYRQILGQKVEFLVSFYNNEISEKSEIFDDQFSVERPDGSNFTLKIRSTKLEDSAMYFCASSEVRGHSPLHFGNGTRLTVT.

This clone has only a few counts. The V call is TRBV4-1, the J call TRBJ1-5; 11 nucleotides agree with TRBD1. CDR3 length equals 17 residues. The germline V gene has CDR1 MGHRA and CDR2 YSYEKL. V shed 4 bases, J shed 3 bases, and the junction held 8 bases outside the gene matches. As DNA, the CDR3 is TGCGCCAGCAGCCTAGGACAGGGGGCCTCCACCAATCAGCCCCAGCATTTT. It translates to CASSLGQGASTNQPQHF.

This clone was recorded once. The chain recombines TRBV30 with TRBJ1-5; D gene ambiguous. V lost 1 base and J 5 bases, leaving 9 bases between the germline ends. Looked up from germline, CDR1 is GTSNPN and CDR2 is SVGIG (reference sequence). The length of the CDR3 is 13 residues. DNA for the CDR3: TGTGCCTGGAGTGAGGAGGGCCATCAGCCCCAGCATTTT. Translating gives CAWSEEGHQPQHF.